These 21 T cell receptor beta chains were all obtained from the same sample, sequenced in a study of long-term antiretroviral therapy in people with HIV. Version v3.0 of the immunoSEQ assay was performed at survey level. Repertoires were generated with immunoSEQ multiplex PCR, while TCRdb's copy carries only in-frame clones and drops some. The sample gives about 28,000 clones, over 90% of which show up once; about a tenth is in the top ten. The starting material was unsorted PBMCs, obtained 6.2 years after starting antiretroviral therapy. The receptors shown here come from a man aged 35 to 55 with HIV.

V and J are TRBV27 and TRBJ2-2; 15 nucleotides align to TRBD2. This CDR3 is built from 18 residues. Germline V gene sequence: CDR1 MNHEY, CDR2 SMNVEV (reference sequence). V shed 10 bases, J shed 5 bases, and the junction held 14 bases outside the gene matches. CDR3 loop: CATSRGGLAGGPTGELFF. CDR3 nucleotide sequence: TGTGCCACCTCAAGGGGCGGACTAGCGGGAGGGCCAACCGGGGAGCTGTTTTTT.

The V and J genes are TRBV6-1 and TRBJ1-5; D not resolved. Germline values: CDR1 MNHNS, CDR2 SASEGT. With 8 bases removed from V and 4 bases from J, the gap between germline ends came to 6 bases. This CDR3 is 11 amino acids long. This CDR3 is CASGSNQPQHF. CDR3 sequence (DNA): TGTGCCAGCGGATCGAATCAGCCCCAGCATTTT.

The CDR3: CASRLGLASTDTQYF. CDR3 coding DNA: TGTGCCAGCAGGTTAGGGCTAGCTAGCACAGATACGCAGTATTTT. V gene TRBV7-3 combines with J gene TRBJ2-3; D possibly corresponds to TRBD2 (5 bases). Trimming pared 6 bases from V and 0 bases from J, leaving 13 bases between. CDR3 length: 15 residues. CDR1 and CDR2 (germline): SGHTA, FQGTGA.

This chain links TRBV6-5 with TRBJ1-5, with D uncertain. Germline V gives CDR1 MNHEY, CDR2 SVGAGI. CDR3 length: 14 amino acids. With 6 bases removed from V and 2 bases from J, the gap between germline ends came to 11 bases. The CDR3 loop reads CASSGGLGNQPQHF. The CDR3 DNA is TGTGCCAGCAGCGGAGGGCTTGGCAATCAGCCCCAGCATTTT.

This clone was counted a few times. The CDR3 reads CASSYRGRNTEAFF. In DNA form, the CDR3 reads TGTGCCAGCAGTTACAGGGGGCGCAACACTGAAGCTTTCTTT. The rearrangement uses TRBV6-7 and TRBJ1-1; TRBD1 agrees at 7 bases. TRBV6-7 is filed as an ORF, its function uncertain. The CDR3 is made up of 14 amino acids. The V segment lost 2 bases and the J segment 2 bases; nucleotides outside the gene matches: 2.

The genes are TRBV7-9 and TRBJ1-1; 9 bases line up with TRBD1. CDR3 length equals 16 residues. Germline V gene sequence: CDR1 SEHNR, CDR2 FQNEAQ (reference sequence). After removal of 5 bases from V and 11 bases from J, the junction contained 18 bases not matched to a gene. CDR3 bases: TGTGCCAGCAGCCCCGAGGGACAGGGCCCTTTTACGGGGGCTTTCTTT. Residues: CASSPEGQGPFTGAFF.

This chain links TRBV4-3 with TRBJ2-5; the D gene is possibly TRBD1 (6 bases). CDR1 and CDR2 (germline): LGHNA, YSLEER. Trimming took off 4 bases at V and 5 bases at J, with 11 bases between the two ends. This CDR3 is built from 13 residues. The CDR3 DNA sequence: TGCGCCAGCAGCCGGACAGAACCGGAGACCCAGTACTTC. This gives the protein CASSRTEPETQYF.

The chain employs TRBV9 and TRBJ2-2; D possibly uses TRBD1 or TRBD2 (5 bases each). The length of the CDR3 is 20 residues. CDR1 is SGDLS and CDR2 is YYNGEE in the germline V gene. V lost 2 bases and J lost 5, with 28 bases in between. The CDR3 spells CASSVDTEILRGGATGELFF. The CDR3, as DNA: TGTGCCAGCAGCGTGGACACCGAAATTTTGAGGGGCGGAGCGACCGGGGAGCTGTTTTTT.

This chain links TRBV2 with TRBJ2-7, with D perhaps TRBD2 (6 bases). The CDR3 contains 15 residues. V shed 2 bases and J shed 3 bases, with 14 bases lying between them. Germline lookup yields CDR1 SNHLY and CDR2 FYNNEI. The CDR3 nucleotides are TGTGCCAGCAGTGAAAGCCGGGGGACTGTCTACGAGCAGTACTTC. Protein sequence: CASSESRGTVYEQYF.

The chain links TRBV6-1 to TRBJ1-3; tentative D call: TRBD1 (5 bases). This CDR3 comprises 15 residues. Trimming pared 6 bases from V and 0 bases from J, leaving 12 bases between. CDR1 and CDR2 from the germline V gene are MNHNS and SASEGT. CDR3 sequence (DNA): TGTGCCAGCAGGGAACAGGTTGTCTCTGGAAACACCATATATTTT. Protein product: CASREQVVSGNTIYF.

The chain links TRBV11-3 to TRBJ1-3, with D perhaps matching TRBD1 (5 bases). The CDR3 runs 14 residues. Germline V CDR1 and CDR2: SGHNT, YENEEA. V was clipped by 4 bases and J by 7 bases, with 14 bases between them. DNA for the CDR3: TGTGCCAGCAGCTCAGGATCGAAGGGGAACACCATATATTTT. Translated: CASSSGSKGNTIYF.

Only one count was recorded for this clone. The chain uses TRBV18 and TRBJ2-7; D is ambiguous. The length of the CDR3 is 12 residues. Germline V gene sequence: CDR1 KGHSH, CDR2 LQKENI. Trimming left V 4 bases short and J 7 bases short, with 11 bases between. CDR3 residues: CASSLVLWEQYF. CDR3 sequence (DNA): TGTGCCAGCTCACTCGTTCTCTGGGAGCAGTACTTC.

This chain joins TRBV21-1 and TRBJ1-1; TRBD1 reflects the table's D call only, with no check against the DNA. TRBV21-1 corresponds to a pseudogene. CDR3 size: 14 residues. The CDR3 region has the DNA TGTGCCAGCTACAGGGGGCCTATGAACACTGAAGCTTTCTTT. Translated, it gives CASYRGPMNTEAFF.

The rearrangement links TRBV6-1 to TRBJ2-3; 12 bases fit TRBD2. Germline CDR1 MNHNS, CDR2 SASEGT. The CDR3 runs to 15 residues. Trimming at V came to 2 bases and at J to 5 bases, leaving 2 bases not matched to a gene. The CDR3 spells CASSELAGGLDTQYF. In DNA form, the CDR3 reads TGTGCCAGCAGTGAACTAGCGGGGGGGCTAGATACGCAGTATTTT.

The chain links TRBV6-1 to TRBJ2-3; D is undetermined. Germline V CDR1 and CDR2: MNHNS, SASEGT. The CDR3 runs to 11 residues. V was clipped by 8 bases and J by 3 bases, with 6 bases between them. The CDR3 DNA follows: TGTGCCAGCGACTTAACAGATACGCAGTATTTT. The encoded protein is CASDLTDTQYF.

This chain joins TRBV11-2 and TRBJ1-1; maybe TRBD1 (6 bases). The CDR3 is 15 residues long. V dropped 4 bases and J dropped 5 bases, with 17 bases sitting between them. Per germline, CDR1 SGHAT and CDR2 FQNNGV. This CDR3 reads CASSSVGGGSTEAFF. CDR3 sequence (DNA): TGTGCCAGCAGCTCCGTCGGAGGGGGTTCTACTGAAGCTTTCTTT.

The rearrangement links TRBV6-5 to TRBJ2-7; 9 nucleotides line up with TRBD1. In germline, CDR1 is MNHEY, CDR2 SVGAGI. With 4 bases clipped from V and 2 bases from J, the junction kept 6 bases outside the gene matches. The CDR3 loop spans 15 amino acids. The CDR3 nucleotides read TGTGCCAGCAGTTTCACCGGGACAGGGACCTACGAGCAGTACTTC. Protein sequence: CASSFTGTGTYEQYF.

The chain uses TRBV4-3 and TRBJ2-7; D ambiguous. The CDR3 is 13 amino acids. Trimming left V 0 bases short and J 3 bases short, with 6 bases between. Germline V CDR1 and CDR2: LGHNA, YSLEER. Here the CDR3 reads CASSQEVLYEQYF. The CDR3 DNA reads as TGCGCCAGCAGCCAAGAGGTACTCTACGAGCAGTACTTC.

The chain employs TRBV6-5 and TRBJ2-5; no clear D. Germline CDR1 MNHEY, CDR2 SVGAGI. CDR3 length equals 11 residues. V was clipped by 2 bases and J by 4 bases, with 2 bases between them. CDR3 DNA sequence: TGTGCCAGCAGTTACGGAGAGACCCAGTACTTC. This sequence encodes CASSYGETQYF.

This rearrangement joins TRBV5-1 to TRBJ2-3; unclear D gene. Trimming removed 4 bases from V and 2 bases from J, with 8 bases in between. Germline lookup yields CDR1 SGHRS and CDR2 YFSETQ. The CDR3 has 13 amino acids. The chain's CDR3 is CASSVQTTDTQYF. In DNA, the CDR3 is TGCGCCAGCAGCGTCCAGACCACAGATACGCAGTATTTT.

V usage is TRBV15 and J usage is TRBJ2-1; TRBD1 is a possible D gene (6 bases). The CDR3 sequence is 16 residues long. The germline V and J ends were trimmed by 4 bases and 8 bases, with 21 bases remaining between them. CDR1 is LNHNV, CDR2 YYDKDF, per germline (reference sequence). CDR3 loop: CATSTGVGTLGDEQFF. In nucleotides, the CDR3 is TGTGCCACCAGCACAGGGGTGGGGACCCTAGGCGATGAGCAGTTCTTC.